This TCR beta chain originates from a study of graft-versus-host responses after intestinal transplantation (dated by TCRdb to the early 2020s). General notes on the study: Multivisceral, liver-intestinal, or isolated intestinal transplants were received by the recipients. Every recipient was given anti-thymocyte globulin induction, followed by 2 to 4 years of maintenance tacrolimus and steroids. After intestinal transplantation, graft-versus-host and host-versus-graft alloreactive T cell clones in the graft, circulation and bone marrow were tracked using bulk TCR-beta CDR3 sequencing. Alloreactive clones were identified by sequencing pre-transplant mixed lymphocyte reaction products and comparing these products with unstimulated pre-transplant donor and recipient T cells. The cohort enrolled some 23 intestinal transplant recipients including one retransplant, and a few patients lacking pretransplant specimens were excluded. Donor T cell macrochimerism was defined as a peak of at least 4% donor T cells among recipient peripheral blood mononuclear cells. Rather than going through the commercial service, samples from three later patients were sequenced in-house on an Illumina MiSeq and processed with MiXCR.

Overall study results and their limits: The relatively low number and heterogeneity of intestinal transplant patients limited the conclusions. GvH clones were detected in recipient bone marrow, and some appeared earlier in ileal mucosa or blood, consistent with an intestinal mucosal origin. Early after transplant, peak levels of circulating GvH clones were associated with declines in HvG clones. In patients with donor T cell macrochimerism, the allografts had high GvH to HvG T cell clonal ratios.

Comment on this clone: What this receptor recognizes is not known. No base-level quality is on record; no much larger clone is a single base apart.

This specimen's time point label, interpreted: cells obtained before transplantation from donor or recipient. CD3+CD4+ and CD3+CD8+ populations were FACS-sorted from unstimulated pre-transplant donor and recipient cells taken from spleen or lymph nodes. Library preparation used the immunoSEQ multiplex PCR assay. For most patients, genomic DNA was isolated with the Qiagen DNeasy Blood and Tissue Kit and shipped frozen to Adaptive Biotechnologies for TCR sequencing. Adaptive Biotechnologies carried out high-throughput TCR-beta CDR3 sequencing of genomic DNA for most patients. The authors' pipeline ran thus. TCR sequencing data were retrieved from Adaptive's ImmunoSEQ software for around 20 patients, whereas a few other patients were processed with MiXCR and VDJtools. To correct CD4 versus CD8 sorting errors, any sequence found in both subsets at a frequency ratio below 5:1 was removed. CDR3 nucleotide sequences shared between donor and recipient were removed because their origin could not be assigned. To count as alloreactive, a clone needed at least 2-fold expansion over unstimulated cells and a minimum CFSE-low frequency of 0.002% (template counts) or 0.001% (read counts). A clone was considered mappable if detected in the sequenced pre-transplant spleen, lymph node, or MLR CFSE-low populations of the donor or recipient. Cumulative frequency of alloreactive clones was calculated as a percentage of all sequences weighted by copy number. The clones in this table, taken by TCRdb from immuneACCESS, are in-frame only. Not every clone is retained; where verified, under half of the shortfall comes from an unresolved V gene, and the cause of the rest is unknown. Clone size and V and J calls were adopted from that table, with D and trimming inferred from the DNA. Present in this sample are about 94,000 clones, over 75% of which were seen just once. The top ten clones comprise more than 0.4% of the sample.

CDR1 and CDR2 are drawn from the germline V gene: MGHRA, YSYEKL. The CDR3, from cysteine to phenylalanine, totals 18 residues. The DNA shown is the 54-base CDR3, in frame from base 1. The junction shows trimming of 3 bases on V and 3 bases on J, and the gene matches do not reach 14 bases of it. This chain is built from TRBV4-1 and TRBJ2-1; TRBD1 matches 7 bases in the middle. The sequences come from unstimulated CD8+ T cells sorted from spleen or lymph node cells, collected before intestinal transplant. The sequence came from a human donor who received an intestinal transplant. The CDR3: CASSQYKTGAIIYNEQFF. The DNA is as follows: TGCGCCAGCAGCCAGTACAAAACAGGGGCCATTATCTACAATGAGCAGTTCTTC.